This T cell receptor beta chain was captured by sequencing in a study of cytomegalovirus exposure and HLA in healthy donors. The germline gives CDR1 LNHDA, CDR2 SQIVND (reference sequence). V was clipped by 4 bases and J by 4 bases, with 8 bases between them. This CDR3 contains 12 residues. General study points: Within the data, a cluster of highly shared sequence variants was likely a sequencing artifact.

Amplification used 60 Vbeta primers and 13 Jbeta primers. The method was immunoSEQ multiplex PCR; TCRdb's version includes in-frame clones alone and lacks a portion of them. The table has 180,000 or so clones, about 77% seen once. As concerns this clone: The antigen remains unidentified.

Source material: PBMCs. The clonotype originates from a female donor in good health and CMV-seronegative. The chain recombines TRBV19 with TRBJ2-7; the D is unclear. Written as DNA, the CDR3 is TGTGCCAGTAGTAACTACGCTTACGAGCAGTACTTC. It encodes CASSNYAYEQYF.